These T cell receptor beta chains were read from a single sample in a study of blood T cell repertoires in COVID-19. Assay used: immunoSEQ multiplex PCR; TCRdb lists only in-frame clones, some missing. The sample lists 55,000 to 65,000 clones, around 81% seen once, with about 4% in the top ten. The sequenced sample was peripheral blood. The receptors here all came from a woman older than 75 with acute or convalescent COVID-19. The CDR3 runs from the conserved cysteine through the conserved F or W. Each record gives: V gene, D gene, CDR3 length, J gene, clone size, CDR3 protein, CDR3 DNA. A D gene is named only where the DNA matches it firmly. The size of a clone is reported for some rows only, either as once, few or many, or as a class for expanded clones.

TRBV5-4	TRBD1	16	TRBJ2-2	.	CASSSRGDSYLGELFF	TGTGCCAGCAGCTCCCGTGGGGACAGCTACCTTGGGGAGCTGTTTTTT
TRBV30	TRBD2	15	TRBJ2-7	once	CAWGITAGVLYEQYF	TGTGCCTGGGGAATTACGGCGGGGGTACTCTACGAGCAGTACTTC
TRBV7-9	.	14	TRBJ2-5	.	CASSRAGLQETQYF	TGTGCCAGCAGCCGCGCAGGGTTACAAGAGACCCAGTACTTC
TRBV3-1/TRBV3-2	.	13	TRBJ1-6	few	CASSLSSNSPLHF	TGTGCCAGCAGCCTGTCAAGCAATTCACCCCTCCACTTT
TRBV29-1	.	13	TRBJ2-2	.	CSVVQFNTGELFF	TGCAGCGTTGTTCAGTTTAACACCGGGGAGCTGTTTTTT
TRBV21-1	.	15	TRBJ2-1	.	CASSKDGTGGNEQFF	TGTGCCAGCAGCAAGGACGGGACAGGGGGCAATGAGCAGTTCTTC
TRBV4-1	.	15	TRBJ1-2	.	CASSLDRAQGYGYTF	TGCGCCAGCAGTCTCGACCGGGCCCAGGGCTATGGCTACACCTTC
TRBV5-1	TRBD2	19	TRBJ2-4	once	CASSALLAPIPGAKNIQYF	TGCGCCAGCAGCGCCTTACTAGCGCCTATTCCTGGGGCCAAAAACATTCAGTACTTC
TRBV10-3	TRBD2	15	TRBJ2-3	.	CAISSSGGSTDTQYF	TGTGCCATCAGTTCTAGCGGGGGGAGCACAGATACGCAGTATTTT
TRBV27	.	13	TRBJ2-1	.	CASSSDNYNEQFF	TGTGCCAGCAGTTCGGACAACTACAATGAGCAGTTCTTC
TRBV6-1	.	14	TRBJ1-2	.	CASSEWKGGDGYTF	TGTGCCAGCAGTGAATGGAAAGGGGGGGATGGCTACACCTTC
TRBV29-1	.	12	TRBJ2-7	.	CSVESSSYEQYF	TGCAGCGTGGAGTCCAGCTCCTACGAGCAGTACTTC
TRBV19	TRBD1	15	TRBJ1-5	.	CASSIIPGGAQPQHF	TGTGCCAGTAGTATAATCCCAGGGGGCGCCCAGCCCCAGCATTTT
TRBV5-1	.	16	TRBJ2-1	.	CASSLVGGQGYNEQFF	TGCGCCAGCAGCTTGGTGGGGGGTCAAGGGTACAATGAGCAGTTCTTC
TRBV18	TRBD2	15	TRBJ2-7	once	CASSLLAGGPNEQYF	TGTGCCAGCTCATTACTAGCGGGAGGGCCCAACGAGCAGTACTTC
TRBV12-5	.	15	TRBJ1-1	.	CASGLSTGPLSEAFF	TGTGCTAGTGGTCTGTCGACAGGCCCATTGTCTGAAGCTTTCTTT
TRBV12-3/TRBV12-4	TRBD2	12	TRBJ2-3	.	CASSMREDTQYF	TGTGCCAGCAGTATGCGGGAGGATACGCAGTATTTT
TRBV30	.	13	TRBJ2-5	.	CAWSVLWSETQYF	TGTGCCTGGAGTGTACTCTGGTCAGAGACCCAGTACTTC
TRBV9	TRBD2	15	TRBJ2-7	.	CASSRGLADSYEQYF	TGTGCCAGCAGCCGAGGACTAGCGGACTCCTACGAGCAGTACTTC
TRBV5-1	TRBD1	14	TRBJ2-7	.	CASKQGSSSYEQYF	TGCGCCAGCAAACAGGGGTCATCCTCCTACGAGCAGTACTTC
TRBV11-3	.	15	TRBJ2-1	.	CASSSSGDSYNEQFF	TGTGCCAGCAGCTCGTCGGGGGACTCCTACAATGAGCAGTTCTTC
TRBV5-1	.	14	TRBJ2-1	.	CASSLRTADNEQFF	TGCGCCAGCAGCCTAAGGACAGCAGACAATGAGCAGTTCTTC
TRBV6-2/TRBV6-3	.	13	TRBJ1-1	.	CASSLQGSTEAFF	TGTGCCAGCAGTTTGCAAGGGAGCACTGAAGCTTTCTTT
TRBV30	TRBD2	15	TRBJ2-7	few	CAWSVAGGPSYEQYF	TGTGCCTGGAGTGTTGCGGGAGGACCCTCCTACGAGCAGTACTTC
TRBV7-2	TRBD1	14	TRBJ1-6	.	CASSRDRGNSPLHF	TGTGCCAGCAGCCGGGACAGGGGAAATTCACCCCTCCACTTT
TRBV29-1	TRBD2	14	TRBJ2-2	.	CSVMTSGSTGELFF	TGCAGCGTAATGACTAGCGGGAGTACCGGGGAGCTGTTTTTT
TRBV10-2	.	13	TRBJ2-7	.	CASSEGGPYEQYF	TGCGCCAGCAGTGAGGGTGGGCCCTACGAGCAGTACTTC
TRBV6-2/TRBV6-3	.	13	TRBJ2-4	.	CASSPDSKNIQYF	TGTGCCAGCAGCCCCGACAGCAAAAACATTCAGTACTTC
TRBV6-5	TRBD1	15	TRBJ1-2	.	CASRTDTGVNYGYTF	TGTGCCAGCAGAACAGATACAGGGGTTAACTATGGCTACACCTTC
TRBV6-5	TRBD1	15	TRBJ1-6	.	CASAPGTVYDSPLHF	TGTGCCAGCGCCCCCGGGACAGTTTACGATTCACCCCTCCACTTT
TRBV5-1	TRBD2	16	TRBJ2-1	.	CASSLDTLAGTTEQFF	TGCGCCAGCAGCTTGGATACCCTAGCGGGAACTACTGAGCAGTTCTTC
TRBV2	TRBD1	14	TRBJ1-2	.	CASSVRTGPYGYTF	TGTGCCAGCAGTGTCCGGACAGGGCCCTATGGCTACACCTTC
TRBV5-4	TRBD1	15	TRBJ2-7	few	CASSPGTGSFYEQYF	TGTGCCAGCAGCCCGGGGACAGGGAGTTTCTACGAGCAGTACTTC
TRBV6-2/TRBV6-3	.	11	TRBJ2-1	.	CASSSDNEQFF	TGTGCCAGCAGTTCCGACAATGAGCAGTTCTTC
TRBV30	TRBD2	19	TRBJ2-3	.	CAWGRWEREGVSSTDTQYF	TGTGCCTGGGGTCGGTGGGAGCGGGAGGGCGTATCTAGCACAGATACGCAGTATTTT
TRBV30	TRBD2	12	TRBJ2-3	.	CAVAGGTDTQYF	TGTGCTGTAGCGGGGGGCACAGATACGCAGTATTTT
TRBV6-6	.	15	TRBJ2-1	.	CASIQGRPGQSEQFF	TGTGCCAGCATTCAGGGGAGACCTGGACAATCTGAGCAGTTCTTC
TRBV19	.	13	TRBJ1-2	.	CASSIPQNYGYTF	TGTGCCAGTAGTATCCCCCAGAACTATGGCTACACCTTC
TRBV25-1	TRBD2	18	TRBJ2-7	.	CASSGGLAGGLRSYEQYF	TGTGCCAGCAGTGGAGGACTAGCGGGAGGTCTAAGGTCCTACGAGCAGTACTTC
TRBV5-4	.	18	TRBJ2-2	few	CASSAGSGGQGNTGELFF	TGTGCCAGCAGCGCCGGATCAGGGGGGCAGGGAAACACCGGGGAGCTGTTTTTT
TRBV24-1	TRBD2	14	TRBJ2-1	.	CATSVLAGGWEQFF	TGTGCCACCTCGGTGTTAGCGGGGGGTTGGGAGCAGTTCTTC
TRBV5-1	.	16	TRBJ2-6	.	CASSLTRQFGANVLTF	TGCGCCAGCAGTCTGACCCGACAGTTTGGGGCCAACGTCCTGACTTTC
TRBV6-2/TRBV6-3	.	13	TRBJ2-5	few	CASSTIYRETQYF	TGTGCCAGCAGCACAATATACAGGGAGACCCAGTACTTC
TRBV28	TRBD2	14	TRBJ2-2	.	CASLAGGGTGELFF	TGTGCCAGCCTAGCGGGAGGGGGCACCGGGGAGCTGTTTTTT
TRBV11-2	TRBD1	16	TRBJ1-3	.	CASRSNRGRSGNTIYF	TGTGCCAGCAGGTCTAACAGGGGGCGATCTGGAAACACCATATATTTT
TRBV21-1	.	18	TRBJ2-7	.	CASSKVFAGKGERYEQYF	TGTGCCAGCAGCAAAGTTTTTGCAGGGAAGGGGGAAAGGTACGAGCAGTACTTC
TRBV5-1	TRBD1	15	TRBJ1-6	.	CASSLVGDRNSPLHF	TGCGCCAGCAGCTTGGTGGGGGACAGAAATTCACCCCTCCACTTT
TRBV19	.	11	TRBJ1-2	.	CASSITGGYTF	TGTGCCAGTAGTATAACAGGCGGCTACACCTTC
TRBV15	TRBD1	15	TRBJ2-2	.	CATSAGGRNTGELFF	TGTGCCACCAGCGCAGGGGGTAGGAACACCGGGGAGCTGTTTTTT